This TCR beta chain was sequenced during a study of blood T cell repertoires in COVID-19 (TCRdb year 2020). Regarding the complete study: Collaborator samples came from the United States, Italy and Spain and covered acute and convalescent phases of COVID-19. The prospective study material was composed of cDNA or gDNA derived from T cells, B-cell-depleted T cells, or PBMCs. Subjects who had been exposed to COVID-19, were actively infected with it, or had recovered from it provided the deeply sampled blood TCRbeta repertoires that made up the dataset. The repertoires were released in a freely available public database intended as a resource for research on the immune response to SARS-CoV-2. Samples came from the ongoing ImmuneRACE study (first 160 participants) plus 1,254 subjects from 6 global collaborators. Sample metadata almost always included a de-identified subject ID, COVID-19 status, age in years and sex. HLA class I and class II types, where available, came from metadata supplied by the sample provider rather than from assay-based typing.

The immunoSEQ Assay, a bias-controlled multiplex PCR, was used to amplify TCRbeta CDR3 regions from genomic DNA. Turning to the authors' computational methods: The number of nucleated cells in each sample was estimated from the amplification of reference gene primers within the assay. To quantify the absolute abundance of each unique TCRbeta CDR3 rearrangement, sequence reads were collapsed and filtered. For each sample, productive Simpson clonality was calculated as the square root of Simpson's diversity index over productive rearrangements. TCRdb obtained this table from immuneACCESS and retained in-frame rearrangements with V and J assigned. These tables miss some clones; where compared with another copy, unresolved V genes account for less than half of the shortfall, and the remainder is unexplained. The V and J calls and the clone size are those of that table, but D and trimming were determined from the DNA. Recorded for this sample are fewer than 300,000 clones; 82% of them occurred a single time. Less than 4% of the sample is taken by the ten largest.

Trimming at the junction amounts to 3 bases on V and 4 bases on J, and the germline ends lie 21 bases apart. Reading from cysteine to phenylalanine, the CDR3 counts 17 amino acids. CDR3 DNA is the only sequence kept; it has 51 bases, read in frame from the first base. The germline V gene encodes CDR1 KGHSH and CDR2 LQKENI. General study outcomes and caveats: How much clinical and demographic metadata was included differed by source and by participant, and the metadata was provided uncurated.

Whole blood was collected in K2EDTA tubes by collaborating institutions according to the institutions' own protocols. For TCRbeta analysis, collaborators shipped samples as frozen whole blood, isolated PBMCs, or DNA extracted from either of those sample types. The table lists this clone with many counts. The antigen it recognizes is unknown. No base quality information exists; no much larger clone differs at one position. The receptor was isolated from a woman aged 18 to 35 with acute or convalescent COVID-19. The sample was peripheral blood. The sequence is built from TRBV18 and TRBJ1-1, with no confident D gene call. The DNA sequence is given as TGTGCCAGCTCACCTCGGATAGGGCACTCGGAGGTCACTGAAGCTTTCTTT. The encoded protein is CASSPRIGHSEVTEAFF.